Listed here are 12 T cell receptor beta chains from one sample, sequenced in a study of shared clonotypes between healthy human individuals. Profiling relied on immunoSEQ multiplex PCR, and the TCRdb table lists in-frame clones only, not all of them. Found here are fewer than 1 million clones, around 96% of them singletons; the top ten hold approximately 0.2%. CD8 cells classed as naive were CD45RO-negative and positively selected for CCR7, excluding terminally differentiated effector memory CD45RA+ cells. The sample comprised naive CD8+ T cells sorted from blood. Receptor source: a man aged 25-40 years in good health.

The chain is built from TRBV7-9 and TRBJ2-5; 8 nucleotides agree with TRBD1. CDR1 and CDR2 (germline): SEHNR, FQNEAQ (reference sequence). CDR3 length equals 15 residues. The V and J ends lost 1 base and 4 bases, in that order; junction bases with no gene match: 5. The CDR3 reads CASSLVGRGLETQYF. In DNA form, the CDR3 reads TGTGCCAGCAGCTTAGTGGGCAGGGGGCTAGAGACCCAGTACTTC.

The genes are TRBV5-6 and TRBJ1-5; D might be TRBD1 (5 bases). Trimming shortened V by 4 bases and J by 7 bases, and 15 bases separated the two germline ends. CDR3 length equals 14 residues. Germline lookup yields CDR1 SGHDT and CDR2 YYEEEE. CDR3 protein: CASSHGAGLQPQHF. CDR3 nucleotide sequence: TGTGCCAGCAGCCACGGGGCGGGGTTGCAGCCCCAGCATTTT.

The chain couples TRBV5-6 to TRBJ1-1; 8 nucleotides agree with TRBD1. J lost 1 base, V lost 3 bases, and 2 bases had no gene match. This CDR3 has 14 residues. The germline CDR1 and CDR2 sequences are SGHDT and YYEEEE. CDR3 sequence reads: CASSYGQGNTEAFF. The CDR3 nucleotides are TGTGCCAGCAGCTACGGACAGGGGAACACTGAAGCTTTCTTT. Combining the CDR3 with reference TRBV5-6 and TRBJ1-1 gives the whole variable domain DAGVTQSPTHLIKTRGQQVTLRCSPKSGHDTVSWYQQALGQGPQFIFQYYEEEERQRGNFPDRFSGHQFPNYSSELNVNALLLGDSALYLCASSYGQGNTEAFFGQGTRLTVV.

The V gene is TRBV5-6, the J gene TRBJ2-7; 9 bases line up with TRBD2. The V and J ends lost 4 bases and 0 bases, in that order; junction bases with no gene match: 11. This CDR3 has 17 residues. Germline V gene sequence: CDR1 SGHDT, CDR2 YYEEEE. CDR3 DNA sequence: TGTGCCAGCAGCCCCTCGGCTAGCGGGATGACCTCCTACGAGCAGTACTTC. Encoded protein: CASSPSASGMTSYEQYF.

About this clone: This sample includes further DNA sequences coding for the same CDR3. This chain connects TRBV7-9 to TRBJ1-1; D might be TRBD1 (5 bases). V gave up 0 bases and J gave up 1 base, with 9 bases separating them. Germline CDR1 is SEHNR and CDR2 is FQNEAQ (reference sequence). This CDR3 region has 15 residues. CDR3 coding DNA: TGTGCCAGCAGCTTAGCGCAGGGTAGGAACACTGAAGCTTTCTTT. It codes for CASSLAQGRNTEAFF.

This chain links TRBV14 with TRBJ2-5, with D maybe TRBD2 (5 bases). The CDR3 consists of 15 residues. V was shortened by 3 bases and J by 4 bases, with 15 bases between the two germline ends. CDR1 SGHDN and CDR2 FVKESK come from the germline V gene. The CDR3 sequence: CASSQTTSLLETQYF. The CDR3 coding sequence is TGTGCCAGCAGCCAGACCACTAGTTTATTAGAGACCCAGTACTTC.

The rearrangement links TRBV5-6 to TRBJ2-2, with 11 bases that match TRBD2. This CDR3 is built from 16 residues. Germline assignment: CDR1 SGHDT and CDR2 YYEEEE. With V trimmed by 3 bases and J by 1 base, 2 bases remained unmatched. CDR3 bases: TGTGCCAGCAGCTGGGGGACTAGCGGGAACACCGGGGAGCTGTTTTTT. The encoded protein is CASSWGTSGNTGELFF.

V gene TRBV28 combines with J gene TRBJ1-5; 10 bases align to TRBD1. Germline trimming cut 7 bases from V and 0 bases from J; bases unmatched to any gene: 6. CDR1 and CDR2 from the germline V gene are MDHEN and SYDVKM. This CDR3 contains 16 residues. The CDR3: CASTTGQGYSNQPQHF. The CDR3 DNA sequence: TGTGCCAGCACGACGGGACAGGGGTATAGCAATCAGCCCCAGCATTTT.

The chain recombines TRBV7-9 with TRBJ2-1; 7 bases agree with TRBD2. Looked up from germline, CDR1 is SEHNR and CDR2 is FQNEAQ (reference sequence). CDR3 length: 17 residues. Germline trimming cut 2 bases from V and 7 bases from J; bases unmatched to any gene: 14. The CDR3 reads CASSLPRGGSEVNEQFF. CDR3 coding DNA: TGTGCCAGCAGCTTACCGCGGGGCGGGAGTGAGGTAAATGAGCAGTTCTTC.

A single count supports this clone. Other DNA sequences from this sample encode an identical CDR3 as well. The chain is built from TRBV27 and TRBJ2-3, with TRBD2 as a possible D gene (5 bases). This CDR3 spans 13 amino acids. V was trimmed by 3 bases and J by 4 bases, leaving 8 bases between them. Per germline, CDR1 MNHEY and CDR2 SMNVEV (reference sequence). This CDR3 reads CASSFRGADTQYF. The DNA of the CDR3 is TGTGCCAGCAGTTTTCGGGGAGCAGATACGCAGTATTTT.

The J gene is TRBJ2-4, the V gene TRBV29-1; D is uncertain. The CDR3 is 11 residues long. Germline lookup yields CDR1 SQVTM and CDR2 ANQGSEA. V lost 7 bases, J lost 6 bases, and 10 bases lay in between. The CDR3 region has the DNA TGCAGCGGTTGGTTGGGAAACATTCAGTACTTC. Its protein is CSGWLGNIQYF.

The chain carries TRBV5-8 and TRBJ2-5, with D unresolved. The CDR3 consists of 9 residues. Germline V gene data show CDR1 as SGHTS and CDR2 as YDEGEE. V was shortened by 7 bases and J by 4 bases, with 2 bases between the two germline ends. The CDR3 nucleotides read TGTGCCAGCGGAGAGACCCAGTACTTC. This codes for CASGETQYF.